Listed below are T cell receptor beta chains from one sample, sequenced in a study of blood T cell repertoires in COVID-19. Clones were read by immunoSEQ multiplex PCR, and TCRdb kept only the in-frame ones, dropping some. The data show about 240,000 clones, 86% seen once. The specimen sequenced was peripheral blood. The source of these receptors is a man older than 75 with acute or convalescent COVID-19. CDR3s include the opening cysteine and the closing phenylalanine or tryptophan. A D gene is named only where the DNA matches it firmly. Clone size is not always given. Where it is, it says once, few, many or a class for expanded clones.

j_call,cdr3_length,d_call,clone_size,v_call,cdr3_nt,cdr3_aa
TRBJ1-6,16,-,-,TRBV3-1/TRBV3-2,TGTGCCAGCAGCCAAGTCGGCTCGCAGGGTAATTCACCCCTCCACTTT,CASSQVGSQGNSPLHF
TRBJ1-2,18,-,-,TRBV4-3,TGCGCCAGCAGCTCTAACCTTATAGTCCCTCTACCACCTTATGGCTACACCTTC,CASSSNLIVPLPPYGYTF
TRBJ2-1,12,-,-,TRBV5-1,TGCGCCAGCAGCTTGGCCCTCGGGGAGCAGTTCTTC,CASSLALGEQFF
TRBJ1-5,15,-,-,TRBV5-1,TGCGCCAGCAGCTTAATGGGGGAGGACAATCAGCCCCAGCATTTT,CASSLMGEDNQPQHF
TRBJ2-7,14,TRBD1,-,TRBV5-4,TGTGCCAGCAGCTTGGAGGGGGCCACCTACGAGCAGTACTTC,CASSLEGATYEQYF
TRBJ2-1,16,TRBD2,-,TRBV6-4,TGTGCCAGCAGTGTTCATGCGGGACTAGCGGTTAATGAGCAGTTCTTC,CASSVHAGLAVNEQFF
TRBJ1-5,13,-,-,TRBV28,TGTGCCAGCAGGCCTACCAATAATCAGCCCCAGCATTTT,CASRPTNNQPQHF
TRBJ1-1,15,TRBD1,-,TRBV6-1,TGTGCCAGCAGTAATCCGGGACAGGGTGGGACTGAAGCTTTCTTT,CASSNPGQGGTEAFF
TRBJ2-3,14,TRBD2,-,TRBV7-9,TGTGCCAGCAGCACGACTAGCGGCACAGATACGCAGTATTTT,CASSTTSGTDTQYF
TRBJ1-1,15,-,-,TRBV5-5,TGTGCCAGCAGCTTTATTGGACAGTTGAACACTGAAGCTTTCTTT,CASSFIGQLNTEAFF
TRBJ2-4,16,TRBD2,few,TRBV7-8,TGTGCCAGCAGCGCATTAGCGGGGGGCATAAAAAACATTCAGTACTTC,CASSALAGGIKNIQYF
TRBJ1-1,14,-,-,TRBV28,TGTGCCAGCAGTCCGGACAGTTCACCCTTTGGAGCTTTCTTT,CASSPDSSPFGAFF
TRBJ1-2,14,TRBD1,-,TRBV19,TGTGCCAGTAGTCACGACAGGGCTAACTATGGCTACACCTTC,CASSHDRANYGYTF
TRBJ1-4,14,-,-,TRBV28,TGTGCCAGCTGGAGTCGAGCAACTAATGAAAAACTGTTTTTT,CASWSRATNEKLFF